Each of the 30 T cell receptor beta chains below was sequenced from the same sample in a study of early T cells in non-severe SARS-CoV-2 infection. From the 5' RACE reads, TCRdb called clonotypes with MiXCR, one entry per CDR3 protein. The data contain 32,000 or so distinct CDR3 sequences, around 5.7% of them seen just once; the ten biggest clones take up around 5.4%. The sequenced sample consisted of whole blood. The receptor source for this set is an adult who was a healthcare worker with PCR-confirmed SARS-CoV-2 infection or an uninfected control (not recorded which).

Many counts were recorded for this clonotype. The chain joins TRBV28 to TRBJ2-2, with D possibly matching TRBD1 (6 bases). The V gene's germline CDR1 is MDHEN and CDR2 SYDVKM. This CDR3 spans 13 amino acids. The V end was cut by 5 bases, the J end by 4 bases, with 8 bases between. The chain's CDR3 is CASSPRGTGELFF. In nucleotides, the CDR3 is TGTGCCAGCAGTCCCAGGGGCACCGGGGAGCTGTTTTTT. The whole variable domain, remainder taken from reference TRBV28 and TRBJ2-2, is DVKVTQSSRYLVKRTGEKVFLECVQDMDHENMFWYRQDPGLGLRLIYFSYDVKMKEKGDIPEGYSVSREKKERFSLILESASTNQTSMYLCASSPRGTGELFFGEGSRLTVL.

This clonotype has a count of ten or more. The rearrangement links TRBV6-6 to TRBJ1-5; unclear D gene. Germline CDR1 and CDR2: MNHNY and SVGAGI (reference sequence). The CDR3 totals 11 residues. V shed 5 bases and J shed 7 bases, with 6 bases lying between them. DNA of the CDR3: TGTGCCAGCAGTGACCGGCAGCCCCAGCATTTT. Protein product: CASSDRQPQHF.

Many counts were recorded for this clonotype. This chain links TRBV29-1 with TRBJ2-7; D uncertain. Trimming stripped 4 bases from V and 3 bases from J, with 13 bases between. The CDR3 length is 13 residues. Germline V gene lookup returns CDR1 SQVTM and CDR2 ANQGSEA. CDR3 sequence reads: CSVVDSWHYEQYF. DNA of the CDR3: TGCAGCGTTGTGGATTCTTGGCACTACGAGCAGTACTTC.

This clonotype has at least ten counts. The CDR3 sequence is CASSRRLAGVTDTQYF. The CDR3, as DNA: TGTGCCAGCAGTCGTCGACTAGCGGGGGTCACAGATACGCAGTATTTT. The genes are TRBV13 and TRBJ2-3; TRBD2 matches 12 bases. The CDR3 sequence is 16 residues long. Trimming at V came to 6 bases and at J to 2 bases, leaving 6 bases not matched to a gene. Germline loops: CDR1 PRHDT, CDR2 FYEKMQ (reference sequence).

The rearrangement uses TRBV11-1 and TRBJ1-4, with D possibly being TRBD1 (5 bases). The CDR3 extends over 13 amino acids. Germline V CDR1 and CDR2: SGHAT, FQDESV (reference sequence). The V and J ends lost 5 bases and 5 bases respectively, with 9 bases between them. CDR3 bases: TGTGCCAGCAGCCGAAACAGGAATGAAAAACTGTTTTTT. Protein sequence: CASSRNRNEKLFF.

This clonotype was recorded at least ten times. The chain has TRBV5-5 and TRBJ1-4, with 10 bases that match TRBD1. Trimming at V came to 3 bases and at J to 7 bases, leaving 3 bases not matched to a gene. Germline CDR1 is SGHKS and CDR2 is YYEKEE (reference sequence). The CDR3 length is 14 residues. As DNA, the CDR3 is TGTGCCAGCAGCTGGGGACAGGGGAGTGAAAAACTGTTTTTT. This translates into CASSWGQGSEKLFF.

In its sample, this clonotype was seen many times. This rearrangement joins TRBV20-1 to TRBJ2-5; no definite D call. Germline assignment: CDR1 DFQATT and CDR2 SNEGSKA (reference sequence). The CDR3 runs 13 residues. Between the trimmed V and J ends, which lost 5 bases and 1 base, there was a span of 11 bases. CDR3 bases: TGCAGTGCTGTCCAGGCTCTCCAAGAGACCCAGTACTTC. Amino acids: CSAVQALQETQYF.

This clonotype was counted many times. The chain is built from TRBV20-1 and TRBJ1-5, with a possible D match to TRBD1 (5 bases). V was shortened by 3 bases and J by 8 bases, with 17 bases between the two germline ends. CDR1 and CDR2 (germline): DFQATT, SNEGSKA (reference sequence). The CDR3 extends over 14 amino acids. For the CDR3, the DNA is TGCAGTGCTAGGGGCGCCGGGGACGGGGAGCCCCAGCATTTT. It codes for CSARGAGDGEPQHF.

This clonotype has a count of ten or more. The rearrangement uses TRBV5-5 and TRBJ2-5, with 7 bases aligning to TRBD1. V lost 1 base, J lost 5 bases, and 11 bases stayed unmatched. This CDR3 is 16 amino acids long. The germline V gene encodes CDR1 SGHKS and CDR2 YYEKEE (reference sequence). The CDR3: CASSLLYSGQAETQYF. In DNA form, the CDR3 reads TGTGCCAGCAGCTTGCTTTATTCTGGACAGGCCGAGACCCAGTACTTC.

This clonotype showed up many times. CDR3 sequence (DNA): TGTGCCAGCAGCTCCCCTGGCGGGAACAATGAGCAGTTCTTC. This codes for CASSSPGGNNEQFF. This sequence joins TRBV11-2 and TRBJ2-1; D perhaps matches TRBD2 (6 bases). There are 14 residues in the CDR3. Trimming removed 4 bases from V and 5 bases from J, with 12 bases in between. Germline CDR1 reads SGHAT; CDR2 reads FQNNGV.

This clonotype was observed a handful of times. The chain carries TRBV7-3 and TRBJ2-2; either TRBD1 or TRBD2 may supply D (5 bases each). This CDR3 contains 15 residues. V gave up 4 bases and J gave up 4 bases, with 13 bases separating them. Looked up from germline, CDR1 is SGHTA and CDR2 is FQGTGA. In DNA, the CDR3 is TGTGCCAGCAGCTCGGGAAAAGGGACCACCGGGGAGCTGTTTTTT. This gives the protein CASSSGKGTTGELFF.

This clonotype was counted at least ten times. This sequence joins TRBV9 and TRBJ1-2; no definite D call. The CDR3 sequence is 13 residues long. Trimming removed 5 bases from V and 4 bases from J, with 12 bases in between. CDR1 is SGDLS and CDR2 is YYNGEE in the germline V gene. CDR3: CASRSTNFYGYTF. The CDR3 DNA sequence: TGTGCCAGCAGAAGTACCAATTTCTATGGCTACACCTTC.

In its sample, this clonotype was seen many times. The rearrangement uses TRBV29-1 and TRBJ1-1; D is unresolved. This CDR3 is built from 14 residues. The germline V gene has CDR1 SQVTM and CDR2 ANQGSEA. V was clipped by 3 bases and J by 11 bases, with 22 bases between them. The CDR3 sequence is CSVDQHIRQEVAFF. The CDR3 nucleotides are TGCAGCGTTGATCAACACATCCGACAAGAAGTTGCTTTCTTT.

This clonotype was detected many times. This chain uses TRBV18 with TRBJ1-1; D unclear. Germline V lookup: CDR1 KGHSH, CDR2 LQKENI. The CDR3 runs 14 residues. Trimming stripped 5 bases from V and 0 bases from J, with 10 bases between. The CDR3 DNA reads TGTGCCAGCTCAGGAGGACGGATGAACACTGAAGCTTTCTTT. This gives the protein CASSGGRMNTEAFF.

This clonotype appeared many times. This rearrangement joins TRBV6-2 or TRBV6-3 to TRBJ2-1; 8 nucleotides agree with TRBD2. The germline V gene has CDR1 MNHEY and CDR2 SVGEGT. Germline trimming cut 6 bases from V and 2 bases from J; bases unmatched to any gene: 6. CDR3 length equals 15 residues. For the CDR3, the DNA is TGTGCCAGCAGGGAGAGCGGGGGACCCTACAATGAGCAGTTCTTC. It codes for CASRESGGPYNEQFF.

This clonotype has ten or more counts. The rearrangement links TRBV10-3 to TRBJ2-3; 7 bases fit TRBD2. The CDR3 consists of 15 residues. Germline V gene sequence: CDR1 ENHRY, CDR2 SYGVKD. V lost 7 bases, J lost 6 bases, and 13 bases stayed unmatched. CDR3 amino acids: CAITQTSNSHDTQYF. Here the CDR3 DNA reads TGTGCCATCACTCAGACTAGCAATAGTCACGATACGCAGTATTTT.

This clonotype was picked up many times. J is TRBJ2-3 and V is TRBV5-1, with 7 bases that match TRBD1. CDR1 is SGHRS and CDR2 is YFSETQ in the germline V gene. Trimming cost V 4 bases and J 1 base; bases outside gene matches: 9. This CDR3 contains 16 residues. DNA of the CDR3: TGCGCCAGCAGCCCGCTGCACAGGGGAGGCACAGATACGCAGTATTTT. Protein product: CASSPLHRGGTDTQYF.

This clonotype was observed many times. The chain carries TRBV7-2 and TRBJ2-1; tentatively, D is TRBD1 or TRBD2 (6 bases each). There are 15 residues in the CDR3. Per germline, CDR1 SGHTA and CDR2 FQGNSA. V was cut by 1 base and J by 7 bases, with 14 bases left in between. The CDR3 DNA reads TGTGCCAGCAGCTTAGTTGGGGGGCTCGCTAATGAGCAGTTCTTC. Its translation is CASSLVGGLANEQFF. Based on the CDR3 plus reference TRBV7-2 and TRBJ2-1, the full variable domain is GAGVSQSPSNKVTEKGKDVELRCDPISGHTALYWYRQSLGQGLEFLIYFQGNSAPDKSGLPSDRFSAERTGGSVSTLTIQRTQQEDSAVYLCASSLVGGLANEQFFGPGTRLTVL.

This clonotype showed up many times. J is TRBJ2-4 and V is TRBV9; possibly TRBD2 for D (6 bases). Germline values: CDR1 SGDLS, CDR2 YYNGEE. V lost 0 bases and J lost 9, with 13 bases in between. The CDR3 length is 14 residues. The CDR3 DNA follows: TGTGCCAGCAGCGTAGCAGGGACTTCGCCCATTCAGTACTTC. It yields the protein CASSVAGTSPIQYF.

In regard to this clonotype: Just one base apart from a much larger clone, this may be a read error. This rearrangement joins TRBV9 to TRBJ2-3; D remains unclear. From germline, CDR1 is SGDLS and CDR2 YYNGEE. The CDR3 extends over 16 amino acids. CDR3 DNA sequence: TGTGTCAGCAGCGTAGCCCCCTACCAAAGCACAGATACGCAGTATTTT. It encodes CVSSVAPYQSTDTQYF. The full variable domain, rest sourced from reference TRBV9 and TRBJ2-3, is DSGVTQTPKHLITATGQRVTLRCSPRSGDLSVYWYQQSLDQGLQFLIQYYNGEERAKGNILERFSAQQFPDLHSELNLSSLELGDSALYFCVSSVAPYQSTDTQYFGPGTRLTVL.

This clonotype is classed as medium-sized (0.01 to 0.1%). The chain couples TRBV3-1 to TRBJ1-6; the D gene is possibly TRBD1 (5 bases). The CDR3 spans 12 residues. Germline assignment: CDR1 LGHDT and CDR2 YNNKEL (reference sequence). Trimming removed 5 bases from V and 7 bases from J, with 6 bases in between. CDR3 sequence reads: CASSYRNSPLHF. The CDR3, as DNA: TGTGCCAGCAGCTACAGGAATTCACCCCTCCACTTT.

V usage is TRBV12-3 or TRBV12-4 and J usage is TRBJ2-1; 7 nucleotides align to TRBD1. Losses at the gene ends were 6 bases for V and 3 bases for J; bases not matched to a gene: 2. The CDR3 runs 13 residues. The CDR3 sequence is CASSRDSYNEQFF. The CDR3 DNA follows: TGTGCCAGCAGCCGGGACAGCTACAATGAGCAGTTCTTC.

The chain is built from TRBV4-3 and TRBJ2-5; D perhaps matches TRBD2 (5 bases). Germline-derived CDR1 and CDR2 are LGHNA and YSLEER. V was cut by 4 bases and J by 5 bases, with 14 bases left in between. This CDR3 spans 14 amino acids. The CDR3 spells CASSLHWRAETQYF. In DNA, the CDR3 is TGCGCCAGCAGCCTGCACTGGCGGGCGGAGACCCAGTACTTC.

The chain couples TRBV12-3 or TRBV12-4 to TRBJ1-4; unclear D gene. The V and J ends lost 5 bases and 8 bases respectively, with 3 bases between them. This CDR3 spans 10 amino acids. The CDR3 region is CASSGEKLFF. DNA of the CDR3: TGTGCCAGCAGTGGGGAAAAACTGTTTTTT.

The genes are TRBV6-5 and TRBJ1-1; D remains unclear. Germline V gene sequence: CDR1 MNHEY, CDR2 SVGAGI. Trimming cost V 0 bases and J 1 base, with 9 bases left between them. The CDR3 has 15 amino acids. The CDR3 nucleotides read TGTGCCAGCAGTTACTCGCTCTACGGGAACACTGAAGCTTTCTTT. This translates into CASSYSLYGNTEAFF.

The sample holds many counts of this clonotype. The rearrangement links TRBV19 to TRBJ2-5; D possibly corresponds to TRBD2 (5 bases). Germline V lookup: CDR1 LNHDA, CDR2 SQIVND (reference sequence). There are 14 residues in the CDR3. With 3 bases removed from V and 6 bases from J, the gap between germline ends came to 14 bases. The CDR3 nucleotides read TGTGCCAGTAGTATTGGGCTAGCTTGGAAGACCCAGTACTTC. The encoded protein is CASSIGLAWKTQYF.

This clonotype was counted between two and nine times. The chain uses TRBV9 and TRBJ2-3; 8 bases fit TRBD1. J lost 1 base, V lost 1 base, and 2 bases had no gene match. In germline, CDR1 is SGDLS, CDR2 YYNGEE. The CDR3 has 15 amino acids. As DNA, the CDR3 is TGTGCCAGCAGCGTACTGGGACAGGGCACAGATACGCAGTATTTT. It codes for CASSVLGQGTDTQYF.

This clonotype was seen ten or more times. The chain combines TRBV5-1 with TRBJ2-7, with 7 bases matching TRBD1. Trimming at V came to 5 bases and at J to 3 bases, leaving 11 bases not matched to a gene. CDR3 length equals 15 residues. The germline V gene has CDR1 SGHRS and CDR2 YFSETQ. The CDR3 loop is CASRWFGTDLYEQYF. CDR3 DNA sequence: TGCGCCAGCAGGTGGTTCGGGACAGACCTCTACGAGCAGTACTTC.

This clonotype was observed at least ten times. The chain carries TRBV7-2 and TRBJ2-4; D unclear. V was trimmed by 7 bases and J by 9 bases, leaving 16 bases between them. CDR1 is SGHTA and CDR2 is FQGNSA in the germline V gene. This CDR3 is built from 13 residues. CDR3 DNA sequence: TGTGCCAGCACCCAGGCCCAGTGGCGCATTCAGTACTTC. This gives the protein CASTQAQWRIQYF.

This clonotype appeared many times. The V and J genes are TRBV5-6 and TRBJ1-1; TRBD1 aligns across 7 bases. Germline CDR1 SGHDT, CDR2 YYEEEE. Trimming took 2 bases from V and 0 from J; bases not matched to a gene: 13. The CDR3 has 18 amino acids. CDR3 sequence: CASSFDSGGNYMNTEAFF. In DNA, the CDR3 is TGTGCCAGCAGCTTTGATTCAGGGGGAAATTACATGAACACTGAAGCTTTCTTT.